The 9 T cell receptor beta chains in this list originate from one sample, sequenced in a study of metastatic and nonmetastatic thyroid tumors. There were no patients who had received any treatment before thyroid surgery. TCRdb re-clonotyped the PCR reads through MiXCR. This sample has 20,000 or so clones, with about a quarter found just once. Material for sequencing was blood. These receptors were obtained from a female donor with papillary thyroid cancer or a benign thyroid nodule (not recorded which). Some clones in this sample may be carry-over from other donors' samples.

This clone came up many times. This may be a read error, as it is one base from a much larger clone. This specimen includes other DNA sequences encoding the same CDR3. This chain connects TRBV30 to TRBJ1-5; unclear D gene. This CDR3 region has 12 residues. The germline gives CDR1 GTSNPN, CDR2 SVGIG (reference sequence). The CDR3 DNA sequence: TGCGCCTGGACGGAGGACGGACAGCCCCAGCATTTT. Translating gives CAWTEDGQPQHF.

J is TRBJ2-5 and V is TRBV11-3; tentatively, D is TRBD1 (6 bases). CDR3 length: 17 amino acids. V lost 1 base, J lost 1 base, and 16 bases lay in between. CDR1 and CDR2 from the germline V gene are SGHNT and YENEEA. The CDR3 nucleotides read TGTGCCAGCAGCTTAGGCCTAACCCGGACAGCCCAAGAGACCCAGTACTTC. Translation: CASSLGLTRTAQETQYF. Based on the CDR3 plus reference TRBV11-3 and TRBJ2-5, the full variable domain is EAGVVQSPRYKIIEKKQPVAFWCNPISGHNTLYWYLQNLGQGPELLIRYENEEAVDDSQLPKDRFSAERLKGVDSTLKIQPAELGDSAVYLCASSLGLTRTAQETQYFGPGTRLLVL.

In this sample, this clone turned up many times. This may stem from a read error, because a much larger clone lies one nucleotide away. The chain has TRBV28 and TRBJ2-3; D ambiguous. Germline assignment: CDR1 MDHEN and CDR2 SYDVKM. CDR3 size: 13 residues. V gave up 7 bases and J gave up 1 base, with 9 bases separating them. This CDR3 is CASTHGGTDTQYF. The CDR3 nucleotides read TGTGCCAGCACCCATGGTGGCACAGATACGCAGTATTTT.

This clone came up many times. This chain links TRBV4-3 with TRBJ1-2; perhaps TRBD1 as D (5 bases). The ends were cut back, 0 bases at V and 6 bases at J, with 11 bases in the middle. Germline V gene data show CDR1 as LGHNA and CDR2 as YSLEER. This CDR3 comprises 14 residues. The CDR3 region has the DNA TGCGCCAGCAGCCAAGACCCCATGGGGCATGGCTACACCTTC. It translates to CASSQDPMGHGYTF.

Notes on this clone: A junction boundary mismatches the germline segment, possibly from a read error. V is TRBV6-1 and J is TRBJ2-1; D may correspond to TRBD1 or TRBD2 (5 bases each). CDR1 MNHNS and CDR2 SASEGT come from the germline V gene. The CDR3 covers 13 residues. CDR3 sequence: CASSADSGGEQSF. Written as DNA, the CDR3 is TGTGCCAGCAGTGCTGACAGTGGAGGTGAGCAGTCCTTC.

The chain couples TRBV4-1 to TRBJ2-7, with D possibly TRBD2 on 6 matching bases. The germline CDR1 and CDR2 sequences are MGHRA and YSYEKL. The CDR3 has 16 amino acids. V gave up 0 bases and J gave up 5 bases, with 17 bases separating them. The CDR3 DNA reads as TGCGCCAGCAGCCAAGATCCGCGCGGGACTGGTAACGAGCAGTACTTC. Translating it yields CASSQDPRGTGNEQYF.

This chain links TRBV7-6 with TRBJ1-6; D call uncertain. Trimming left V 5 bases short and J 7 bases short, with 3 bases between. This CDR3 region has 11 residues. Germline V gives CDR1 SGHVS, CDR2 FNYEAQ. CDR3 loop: CASSLNSPLHF. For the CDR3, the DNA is TGTGCCAGCAGCCTAAATTCACCCCTCCACTTT.

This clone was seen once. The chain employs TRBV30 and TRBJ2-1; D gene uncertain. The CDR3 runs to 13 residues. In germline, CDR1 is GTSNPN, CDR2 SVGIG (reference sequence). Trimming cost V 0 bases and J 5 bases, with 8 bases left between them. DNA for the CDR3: TGTGCCTGGAGTGTACGGGCCCACAATGAGCAGTTCTTC. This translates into CAWSVRAHNEQFF.

CDR3 coding DNA: TGTGCCAGCAGCTTAACAGGGATCGAGCAGTACTTC. Protein sequence: CASSLTGIEQYF. The V call is TRBV7-2, the J call TRBJ2-7; D perhaps matches TRBD1 (6 bases). Per the germline V gene, CDR1 is SGHTA and CDR2 is FQGNSA. The CDR3 has 12 residues. With 2 bases removed from V and 6 bases from J, the gap between germline ends came to 8 bases.